This T cell receptor beta chain is drawn from a study of T-cell reconstitution after alpha-beta-depleted transplantation in children. This CDR3 has 16 amino acids. From germline, CDR1 is KGHDR and CDR2 SFDVKD. Trimming removed 0 bases at V and 5 bases at J, with 13 bases between. This clonotype was picked up many times. The authors prepared the TCRbeta library with unique molecular identifiers. Via MiXCR, TCRdb re-called the PCR reads, giving one row per CDR3 protein. Altogether approximately 500,000 distinct CDR3 sequences are present, 10% being singletons, with the ten largest covering about 2.1%. Sequenced material: PBMCs, taken before TCRalphabeta/CD19-depleted stem cell transplant. The receptor was derived from a child aged 2 to 15 with inherited bone marrow failure, due to receive a stem cell transplant. The chain carries TRBV24-1 and TRBJ2-1; D may match TRBD1 or TRBD2 (6 bases each). DNA for the CDR3: TGTGCCACCAGTGATTTGCCGGGGGCCCTCCACAATGAGCAGTTCTTC. Translation: CATSDLPGALHNEQFF.